This T cell receptor beta chain was identified in a study of blood T cell repertoires in COVID-19. This clone was recorded a few times. V lost 1 base and J lost 6; bases outside the gene matches: 9. The CDR3 sequence is 17 residues long. The germline V gene has CDR1 MNHEY and CDR2 SMNVEV (reference sequence). The data were produced by immunoSEQ multiplex PCR, yet TCRdb's version contains in-frame clones alone and is incomplete. The sample yields a few hundred thousand clones, about 91% seen once. This rearrangement joins TRBV27 to TRBJ1-6; 7 bases agree with TRBD1. What was sequenced was PBMCs or T cells enriched from blood (not recorded which). The source of this sequence is a woman between 40 and 55 years old with acute COVID-19. Written as DNA, the CDR3 is TGTGCCAGCAGTTTATACACAGGGGACCTTTTTAATTCACCCCTCCACTTT. It specifies CASSLYTGDLFNSPLHF.